The sequence of this T cell receptor beta chain was determined in a study of identical twins. This CDR3 spans 17 amino acids. Germline values: CDR1 SGDLS, CDR2 YYNGEE. V dropped 3 bases and J dropped 2; count of bases not matched to a gene: 11. Points from the study as a whole: While abundant cord blood beta clonotypes carried fewer insertions, memory repertoires showed no such pattern. Monozygotic twin pairs showed more out-of-frame TCR alpha sharing than models estimated.

TCRdb fed the 5' RACE reads into MiXCR, producing one record per CDR3 protein. The repertoire consists of some 590,000 distinct CDR3 sequences, with roughly 9.9% occurring once and the leading ten covering under 3.5%. This clonotype was seen a handful of times. The target antigen is unknown. These data were likewise used in another study, on yellow fever vaccine responses in identical twins.

The clonotype originates from a woman between 18 and 29 years old in good health. The sequenced material came from PBMCs. The rearrangement joins TRBV9 to TRBJ2-3, with TRBD2 matching over 8 bases. The CDR3 loop is CASSERSLAGPTDTQYF. CDR3 in DNA: TGTGCCAGCAGCGAGCGGTCGTTAGCGGGACCCACAGATACGCAGTATTTT.